The clone carrying this T cell receptor beta chain occurred many times. Antigen: not known. These data belong to a study of breast tumors, draining lymph nodes, adjacent tissues. Findings of the study overall: Tumors had less TCR diversity than lymph nodes, more than nontumor tissue. The lymph node origin of tumor T cells was framed as consistent with a hypothesis, not demonstrated.

TCRdb re-analysed the multiplex PCR reads in MiXCR, keeping a single row per CDR3 protein. The sample includes around 130,000 distinct CDR3 sequences, just under 20% of them seen just once. The lymph nodes were axillary draining lymph nodes from breast cancer patients. This receptor was taken from a female donor with breast cancer. Some clones in this sample may be carry-over from other donors' samples. Source material: axillary lymph node tissue.

The DNA for the CDR3 is TGTGCCAGCAGTTACGCCCTCGTACAGGGGCCAAATTCACCCCTCCACTTT. Its translation: CASSYALVQGPNSPLHF. This rearrangement joins TRBV6-5 to TRBJ1-6; 7 bases align to TRBD1. V trimming: 2 bases; J trimming: 7 bases; junction bases outside the gene matches: 11. The CDR3 totals 17 residues. Germline V gene sequence: CDR1 MNHEY, CDR2 SVGAGI.